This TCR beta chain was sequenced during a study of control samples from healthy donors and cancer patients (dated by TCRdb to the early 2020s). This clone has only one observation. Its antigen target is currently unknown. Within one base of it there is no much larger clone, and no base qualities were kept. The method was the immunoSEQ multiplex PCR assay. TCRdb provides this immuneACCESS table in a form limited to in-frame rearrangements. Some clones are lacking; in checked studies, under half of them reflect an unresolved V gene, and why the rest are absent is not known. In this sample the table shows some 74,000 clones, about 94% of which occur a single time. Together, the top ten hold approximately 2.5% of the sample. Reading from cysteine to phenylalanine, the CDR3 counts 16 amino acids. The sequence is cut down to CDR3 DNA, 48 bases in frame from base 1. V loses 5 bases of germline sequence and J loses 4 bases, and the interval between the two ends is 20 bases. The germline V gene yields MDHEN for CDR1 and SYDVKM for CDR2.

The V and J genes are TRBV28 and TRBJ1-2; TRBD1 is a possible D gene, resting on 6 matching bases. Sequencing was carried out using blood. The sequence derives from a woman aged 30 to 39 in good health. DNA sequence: TGTGCCAGCAGTCGTACCCAGGGGCCTGGGGGCTATGGCTACACCTTC. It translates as CASSRTQGPGGYGYTF.